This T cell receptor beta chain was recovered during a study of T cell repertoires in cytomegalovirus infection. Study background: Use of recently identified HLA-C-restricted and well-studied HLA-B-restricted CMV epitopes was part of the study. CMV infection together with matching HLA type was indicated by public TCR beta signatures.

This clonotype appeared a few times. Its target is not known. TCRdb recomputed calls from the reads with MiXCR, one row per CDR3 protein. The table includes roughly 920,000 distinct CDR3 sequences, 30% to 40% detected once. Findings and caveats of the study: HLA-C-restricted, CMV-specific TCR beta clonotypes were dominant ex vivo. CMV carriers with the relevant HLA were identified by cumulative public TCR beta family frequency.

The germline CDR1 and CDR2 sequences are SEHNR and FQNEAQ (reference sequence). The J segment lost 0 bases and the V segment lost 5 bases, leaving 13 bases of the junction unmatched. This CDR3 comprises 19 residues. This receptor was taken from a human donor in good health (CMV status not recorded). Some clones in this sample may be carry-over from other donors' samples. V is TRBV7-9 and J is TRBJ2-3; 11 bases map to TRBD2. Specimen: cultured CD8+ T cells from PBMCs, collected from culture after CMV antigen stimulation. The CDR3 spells CASSPKPLAGGTSTDTQYF. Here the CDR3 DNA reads TGTGCCAGCAGCCCAAAGCCCCTAGCGGGGGGTACTAGCACAGATACGCAGTATTTT.